Below, 15 T cell receptor beta chains from the same sample are listed, as sequenced in a study of cytomegalovirus exposure and HLA in healthy donors. 60 Vbeta and 13 Jbeta primers were used in PCR. Sequencing was performed with immunoSEQ multiplex PCR; in TCRdb, only in-frame clones are kept and a portion is missing. Here the sample spans around 80,000 clones, around 70% being singletons. Sequencing used PBMCs. Receptors were obtained from a man aged 40-49 years in good health and CMV-seropositive.

This clone was picked up one time. The chain uses TRBV5-4 and TRBJ1-6; D unclear. Deletions cut 0 bases from V and 5 bases from J, with 12 bases between. The CDR3 is 16 amino acids. Germline-derived CDR1 and CDR2 are SGHNT and YYREEE (reference sequence). The CDR3 bases are TGTGCCAGCAGCTTGGGACCCGCGGGGAATAATTCACCCCTCCACTTT. This encodes CASSLGPAGNNSPLHF.

The rearrangement links TRBV30 to TRBJ2-3, with 7 bases fitting TRBD2. The V and J ends lost 2 bases and 15 bases, in that order; junction bases with no gene match: 14. CDR1 is GTSNPN and CDR2 is SVGIG in the germline V gene (reference sequence). CDR3 length equals 13 residues. CDR3 sequence (DNA): TGTGCCTGGAGTAGACTCCGCCGGGACTATCCTTATTTT. This codes for CAWSRLRRDYPYF.

The V and J genes are TRBV10-1 and TRBJ2-4, with TRBD1 identical over 9 bases. The length of the CDR3 is 15 residues. Trimming at V came to 3 bases and at J to 6 bases, leaving 6 bases not matched to a gene. Germline V gene sequence: CDR1 WNHNN, CDR2 SYGVQD (reference sequence). CDR3 DNA: TGCGCCAGCAGTGATGTGGGACAGGGCCCAAACATTCAGTACTTC. Translated, it gives CASSDVGQGPNIQYF.

The chain is built from TRBV27 and TRBJ2-2; 7 nucleotides align to TRBD2. Germline CDR1 reads MNHEY; CDR2 reads SMNVEV (reference sequence). The V segment lost 3 bases and the J segment 1 base; nucleotides outside the gene matches: 2. CDR3 length equals 15 residues. CDR3 protein: CASSFSSGNTGELFF. The DNA of the CDR3 is TGTGCCAGCAGTTTTTCTAGCGGGAACACCGGGGAGCTGTTTTTT.

This clone was found a few times. The chain carries TRBV11-2 and TRBJ2-1; 10 nucleotides line up with TRBD1. After removal of 0 bases from V and 7 bases from J, the junction contained 6 bases not matched to a gene. The germline CDR1 and CDR2 sequences are SGHAT and FQNNGV. The CDR3 loop spans 16 amino acids. The CDR3 region is CASSLDRGTGVNEQFF. CDR3 nucleotides: TGTGCCAGCAGCTTAGATAGGGGGACAGGGGTGAATGAGCAGTTCTTC.

This clone qualifies as medium-sized. The gene calls are TRBV5-1 and TRBJ1-1, with D perhaps matching TRBD1 (5 bases). V was shortened by 1 base and J by 4 bases, with 11 bases between the two germline ends. Germline V gives CDR1 SGHRS, CDR2 YFSETQ. CDR3 length equals 14 residues. The CDR3 spells CASSLNTGGTEAFF. DNA for the CDR3: TGCGCCAGCAGCTTGAATACGGGGGGCACTGAAGCTTTCTTT.

This chain connects TRBV4-3 to TRBJ2-1, with D possibly matching TRBD1 (6 bases). V was clipped by 6 bases and J by 0 bases, with 18 bases between them. Per the germline V gene, CDR1 is LGHNA and CDR2 is YSLEER. This CDR3 has 17 amino acids. This CDR3 reads CASSQYPRGSSYNEQFF. Here the CDR3 DNA reads TGCGCCAGCAGTCAATACCCCAGGGGTAGCTCCTACAATGAGCAGTTCTTC.

V gene TRBV6-1 combines with J gene TRBJ2-3; the D gene is possibly TRBD2 (6 bases). CDR3 size: 13 residues. V lost 3 bases and J 4 bases, leaving 8 bases between the germline ends. Germline V CDR1 and CDR2: MNHNS, SASEGT. The CDR3 reads CASSEGRSDTQYF. The CDR3 DNA follows: TGTGCCAGCAGTGAGGGGAGGTCAGATACGCAGTATTTT.

The chain combines TRBV18 with TRBJ2-3, with D perhaps matching TRBD1 (5 bases). V was shortened by 2 bases and J by 3 bases, with 12 bases between the two germline ends. This CDR3 is 15 amino acids long. In germline, CDR1 is KGHSH, CDR2 LQKENI. CDR3 DNA: TGTGCCAGCTCACCAGCTAGACAGTATACAGATACGCAGTATTTT. Protein product: CASSPARQYTDTQYF.

Comment on this clone: The junction differs from germline at one of its ends, possibly a read error. The chain recombines TRBV7-9 with TRBJ1-2, with D tentatively TRBD1 (5 bases). This CDR3 has 17 residues. Germline V gives CDR1 SEHNR, CDR2 FQNEAQ (reference sequence). The CDR3 region has the DNA TGTTCCAGCAGCCGGCCTAACATCGGCAGGGCTAACTATGGCTACACCTTC. Protein: CSSSRPNIGRANYGYTF.

The rearrangement uses TRBV14 and TRBJ2-2; possible D gene TRBD1, 5 bases. The CDR3 is 14 residues long. Trimming left V 0 bases short and J 7 bases short, with 9 bases between. Germline assignment: CDR1 SGHDN and CDR2 FVKESK. The CDR3 sequence: CASSQDRVRGELFF. The CDR3 DNA sequence: TGTGCCAGCAGCCAAGACAGGGTTCGCGGGGAGCTGTTTTTT.

The chain uses TRBV30 and TRBJ1-2; TRBD1 matches 8 bases. This CDR3 region has 16 residues. The V and J ends lost 2 bases and 4 bases, in that order; junction bases with no gene match: 12. Germline V lookup: CDR1 GTSNPN, CDR2 SVGIG (reference sequence). The CDR3 region has the DNA TGTGCCTGGAGTAAATGGGGCAGGGGGCAGAGCTATGGCTACACCTTC. Amino acids: CAWSKWGRGQSYGYTF.

V usage is TRBV5-1 and J usage is TRBJ2-2, with D maybe TRBD2 (6 bases). Germline CDR1 reads SGHRS; CDR2 reads YFSETQ. V dropped 3 bases and J dropped 0 bases, with 9 bases sitting between them. This CDR3 is 15 amino acids long. CDR3 nucleotide sequence: TGCGCCAGCAGCTGGAGGGCTTCGAACACCGGGGAGCTGTTTTTT. Protein sequence: CASSWRASNTGELFF.

This clone was detected a few times. Other nucleotide sequences from this sample produce the same CDR3. The V call is TRBV5-4, the J call TRBJ2-2, with 9 bases fitting TRBD1. Germline CDR1 SGHNT, CDR2 YYREEE (reference sequence). V gave up 4 bases and J gave up 2 bases; unmatched junction bases: 3. The CDR3 runs to 15 residues. CDR3 DNA sequence: TGTGCCAGCAGCCTGGGACAGGGCAACACCGGGGAGCTGTTTTTT. Its protein product is CASSLGQGNTGELFF.

The chain uses TRBV27 and TRBJ1-1; D gene uncertain. CDR3 length: 17 amino acids. Deletions cut 0 bases from V and 0 bases from J, with 14 bases between. Germline values: CDR1 MNHEY, CDR2 SMNVEV (reference sequence). The CDR3 here is CASSLSQASAMNTEAFF. For the CDR3, the DNA is TGTGCCAGCAGTTTATCCCAGGCTTCCGCGATGAACACTGAAGCTTTCTTT.